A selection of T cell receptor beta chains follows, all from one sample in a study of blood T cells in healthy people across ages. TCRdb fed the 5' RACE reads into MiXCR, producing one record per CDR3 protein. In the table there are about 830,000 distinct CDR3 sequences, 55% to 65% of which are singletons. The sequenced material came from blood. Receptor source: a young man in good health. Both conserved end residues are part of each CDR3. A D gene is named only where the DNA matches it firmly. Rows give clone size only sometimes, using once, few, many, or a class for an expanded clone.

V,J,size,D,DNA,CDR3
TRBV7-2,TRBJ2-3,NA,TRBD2,TGTGCCAGCAGCTTAGCACCTGGGAGGGGACGGGCAGATACGCAGTATTTT,CASSLAPGRGRADTQYF
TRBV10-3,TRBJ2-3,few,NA,TGTGCCATCAGTGAGTCTAGGGTACGGACGCAGTATTTT,CAISESRVRTQYF
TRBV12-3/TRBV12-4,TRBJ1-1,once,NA,TGTGCCAGCAGTGGCGTCAGGGAGACTGAAGCTTTCTTT,CASSGVRETEAFF
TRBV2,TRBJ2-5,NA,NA,TGTGCCAGCGGGGCTACCTACCAAGAGACCCAGTACTTC,CASGATYQETQYF
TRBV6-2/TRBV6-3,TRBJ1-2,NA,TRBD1,TGTGCCAGCAGTTTCACCACCCGGACAGGCTACTATGGCTACACCTTC,CASSFTTRTGYYGYTF
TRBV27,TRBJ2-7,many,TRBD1,TGTGCCAGCAGCGTCGGGACAGACCCCTACGAGCAGTACTTC,CASSVGTDPYEQYF
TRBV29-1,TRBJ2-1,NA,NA,TGCAGCGTTCAGATACGGGTAAATGAGCAGTTCTTC,CSVQIRVNEQFF
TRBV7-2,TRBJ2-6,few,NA,TGTGCCAGCAGCTTGATAGGGAACGGTGCTGGGGCCAACGTCCTGACTTTC,CASSLIGNGAGANVLTF
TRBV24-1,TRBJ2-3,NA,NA,TGTGCCGCCAGTGGAGGCAACACAGATACGCAGTATTTT,CAASGGNTDTQYF
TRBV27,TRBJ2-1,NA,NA,TGTGCCAGCAGTTTGGGCAGGTACCTAGACAATGAGCAGTTCTTC,CASSLGRYLDNEQFF
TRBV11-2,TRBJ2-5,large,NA,TGTGCCAGCAGCTTAGAACTTGGCGGAAGCCGGACCCAGTACTTC,CASSLELGGSRTQYF
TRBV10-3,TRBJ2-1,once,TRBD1,TGTGCCATCGGGGGACAGGGGCCCCCATCGAGCTCCTACGAGCAGTTCTTC,CAIGGQGPPSSSYEQFF
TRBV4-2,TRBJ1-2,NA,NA,TGTGCCAGCAGCCCAATAGGACCGGCGGGCTATGGCTACACCTTC,CASSPIGPAGYGYTF
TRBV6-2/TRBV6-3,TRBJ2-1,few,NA,TGTGCCAGCAGTTACTCCGGGGGGCCAGCCAATGAGCAGTTCTTC,CASSYSGGPANEQFF
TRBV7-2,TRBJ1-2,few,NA,TGTGCCAGCAGCTTCAACCAGGGGAGCGTCTATGGCTACACCTTC,CASSFNQGSVYGYTF
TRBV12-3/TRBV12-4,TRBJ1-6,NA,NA,TGTGCCAGAGGACGCAGAGGGACCCTCCACTTT,CARGRRGTLHF
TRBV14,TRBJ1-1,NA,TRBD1,TGTGCCAGCAGCTCCAACAGGGGCTTGAGGGGCGTTAACACTGAAGCTTTCTTT,CASSSNRGLRGVNTEAFF
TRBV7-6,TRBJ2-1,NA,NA,TGTGCCAGCAGAAAAAGTACGGGGTACAATGAGCAGTTCTTC,CASRKSTGYNEQFF
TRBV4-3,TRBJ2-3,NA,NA,TGCGCCAGCAGCCAAGGTCCAGCGGTAAGCACAGATACGCAGTATTTT,CASSQGPAVSTDTQYF
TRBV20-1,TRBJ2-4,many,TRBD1,TGCAGTGCTAGAGGAGGGGGCCGACTCGAAAACATTCAGTACTTC,CSARGGGRLENIQYF
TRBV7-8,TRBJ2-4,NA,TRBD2,TGTGCCAGCAGCTTAGTCGGGAGGAGAGAGGACATTCAGTACTTC,CASSLVGRREDIQYF
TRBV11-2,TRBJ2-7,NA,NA,TGTGCCAGCAGCCATACGAGCGGAAAGTATACCTACGAGCAGTACTTC,CASSHTSGKYTYEQYF
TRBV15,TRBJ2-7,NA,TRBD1,TGTGCCACCAGCAGCCTCCGGGACAGTGCCTCCTACGAGCAGTACTTC,CATSSLRDSASYEQYF
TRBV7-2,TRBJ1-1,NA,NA,TGTGCCAGCAGCTTAGAGGGAACCATGAACACTGAAGCTTTCTTT,CASSLEGTMNTEAFF
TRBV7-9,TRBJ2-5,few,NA,TGTGCCAGCAGGACAGGGAGGGAGACCCAGTACTTC,CASRTGRETQYF
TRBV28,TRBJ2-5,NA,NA,TGTGCCAGCAGTTCTCTTGACAGCGCAGAGACCCAGTACTTC,CASSSLDSAETQYF
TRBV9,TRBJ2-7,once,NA,TGTGCCAGCAGCGTGCAGGCACAGCCCTACGAGCAGTACTTC,CASSVQAQPYEQYF
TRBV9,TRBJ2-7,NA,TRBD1,TGTGCCAGCAGCGTAGGACAGGGGGTCTCCTACGAGCAGTACTTC,CASSVGQGVSYEQYF
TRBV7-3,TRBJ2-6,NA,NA,TGTGCCAGCAGCAAGGACCGCTCTGGGGCCAACGTCCTGACTTTC,CASSKDRSGANVLTF
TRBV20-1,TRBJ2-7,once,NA,TGCAGTGCTAGCTCCAGGGGGGTCTACAATGAGCAGTACTTC,CSASSRGVYNEQYF
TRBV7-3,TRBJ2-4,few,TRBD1,TGTGCCAGCAGCCCACCCCGGACAGGGGATGGCCAAAACATTCAGTACTTC,CASSPPRTGDGQNIQYF
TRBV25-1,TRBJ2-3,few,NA,TGTGCCAGCAGTTCGTGGGGAGACACAGATACGCAGTATTTT,CASSSWGDTDTQYF
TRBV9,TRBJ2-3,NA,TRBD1,TGTGCCAGCAGCCCCAGCAGGAGGCAGGGGGCTACAGATACGCAGTATTTT,CASSPSRRQGATDTQYF
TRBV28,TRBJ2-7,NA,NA,TGTGCCAGCAGTTTAAAGGGAGGAGTCTACGAGCAGTACTTC,CASSLKGGVYEQYF
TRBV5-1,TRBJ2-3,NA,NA,TGCGCCAGCAGCTTCGAAGGGACTTCGGGACCGGATACGCAGTATTTT,CASSFEGTSGPDTQYF
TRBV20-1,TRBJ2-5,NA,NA,TGCAGTGCTAGATTCAGGCAAGAGACCCAGTACTTC,CSARFRQETQYF
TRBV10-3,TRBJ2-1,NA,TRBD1,TGTGCCATCAGTGAGAAGGGACAGCCCTACAATGAGCAGTTCTTC,CAISEKGQPYNEQFF
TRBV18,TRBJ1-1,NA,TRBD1,TGTGCCAGCTCATCCGGACAGGGACGACTCACTGAAGCTTTCTTT,CASSSGQGRLTEAFF
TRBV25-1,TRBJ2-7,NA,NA,TGTGCCAGCAGTGTGCAGGGACCGACCTACGAGCAGTACTTC,CASSVQGPTYEQYF
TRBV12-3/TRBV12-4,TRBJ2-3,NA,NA,TGTGCCAGCAGCTATTTACTCACAGATACGCAGTATTTT,CASSYLLTDTQYF
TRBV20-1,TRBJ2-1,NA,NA,TGCAGTGCTAGCTCCCCCGACTCCGGCAATGAGCAGTTCTTC,CSASSPDSGNEQFF
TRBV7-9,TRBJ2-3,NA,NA,TGTGCCAGCAGCTCCCAATCGTCGATCACAGATACGCAGTATTTT,CASSSQSSITDTQYF
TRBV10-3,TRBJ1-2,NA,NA,TGTGCCATCAGCCAGGATCCCGGGTCGTTGGACTATGGCTACACCTTC,CAISQDPGSLDYGYTF
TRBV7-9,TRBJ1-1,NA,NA,TGTGCCAGCAGCGGAACTGGGAGGAGAGACACTGAAGCTTTCTTT,CASSGTGRRDTEAFF
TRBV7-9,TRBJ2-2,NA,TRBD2,TGTGCCAGCGCTAGCGGTGCGAACACCGGGGAGCTGTTTTTT,CASASGANTGELFF